The clone carrying this T cell receptor (beta chain) was observed many times. Making TCR cDNA involved 5'RACE template switching, which added UMIs and a universal primer site. TCRdb itself ran the 5' RACE reads through MiXCR, one entry per CDR3 protein. Of about 210,000 distinct CDR3 sequences listed, under 3.5% are singletons. This CDR3 contains 10 residues. This record belongs to a study of T cells after yellow fever vaccination. This material consisted of CD4+ T cells sorted from PBMCs, taken 10 days after the yellow fever booster vaccination. The rearrangement joins TRBV21-1 to TRBJ2-5. TRBV21-1 counts as a pseudogene. This sequence was found in a man between 18 and 35 years old who received the YFV17D yellow fever vaccine. CDR3 loop: CASSKETQYF. The CDR3, as DNA: TGTGCCAGCAGCAAAGAGACCCAGTACTTC.